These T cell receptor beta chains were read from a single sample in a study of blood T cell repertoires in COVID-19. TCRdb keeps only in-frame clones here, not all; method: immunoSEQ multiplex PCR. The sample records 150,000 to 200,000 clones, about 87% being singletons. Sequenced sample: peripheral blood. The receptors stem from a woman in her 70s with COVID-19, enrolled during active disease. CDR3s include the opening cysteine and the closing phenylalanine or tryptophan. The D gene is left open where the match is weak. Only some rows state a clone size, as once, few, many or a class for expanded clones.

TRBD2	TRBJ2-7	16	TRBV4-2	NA	CASSQDLGTSGYEQYF	TGTGCCAGCAGCCAAGATTTAGGGACTAGCGGCTACGAGCAGTACTTC
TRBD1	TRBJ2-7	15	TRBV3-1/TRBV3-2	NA	CASSQGQGAGYEQYF	TGTGCCAGCAGCCAAGGACAGGGTGCAGGGTACGAGCAGTACTTC
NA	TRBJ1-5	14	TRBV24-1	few	CATSDYGHNQPQHF	TGTGCCACCAGTGATTATGGGCATAATCAGCCCCAGCATTTT
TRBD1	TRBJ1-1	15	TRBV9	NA	CASSVEDRFGTEAFF	TGTGCCAGCAGCGTAGAGGACAGGTTTGGCACTGAAGCTTTCTTT
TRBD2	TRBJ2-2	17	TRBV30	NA	CAWNTHLAGMNTGELFF	TGTGCCTGGAACACCCATCTAGCGGGGATGAACACCGGGGAGCTGTTTTTT
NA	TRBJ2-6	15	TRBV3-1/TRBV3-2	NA	CASSQDLSGANVLTF	TGTGCCAGCAGCCAAGATTTATCCGGGGCCAACGTCCTGACTTTC
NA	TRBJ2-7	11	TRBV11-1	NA	CAISRGYEQYF	TGTGCCATCTCGAGGGGGTACGAGCAGTACTTC
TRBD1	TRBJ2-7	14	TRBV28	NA	CASRGQGDPYEQYF	TGTGCCAGCAGAGGACAGGGGGATCCCTACGAGCAGTACTTC
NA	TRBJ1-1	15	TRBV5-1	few	CASRTGRTTNTEAFF	TGCGCCAGCCGCACAGGACGGACCACGAACACTGAAGCTTTCTTT
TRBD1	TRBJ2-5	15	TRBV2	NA	CASKSGTGIWETQYF	TGTGCCAGCAAGTCTGGGACAGGGATATGGGAGACCCAGTACTTC
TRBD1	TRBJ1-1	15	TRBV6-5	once	CASRKQGAGSTEAFF	TGTGCCAGCAGAAAACAGGGGGCTGGGAGCACTGAAGCTTTCTTT
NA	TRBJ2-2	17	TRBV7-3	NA	CASSLFGRDWNTGELFF	TGTGCCAGCAGCTTATTTGGCAGGGATTGGAACACCGGGGAGCTGTTTTTT
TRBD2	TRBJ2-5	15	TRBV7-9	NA	CASSPSGALQETQYF	TGTGCCAGCAGCCCTAGCGGAGCCCTCCAAGAGACCCAGTACTTC
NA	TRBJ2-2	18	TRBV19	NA	CASSIGARRPLDTGELFF	TGTGCCAGTAGTATAGGCGCTAGGAGGCCATTGGACACCGGGGAGCTGTTTTTT
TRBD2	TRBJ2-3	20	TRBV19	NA	CASSKGSGYVGTSGTDTQYF	TGTGCCAGTAGCAAGGGGTCGGGATATGTTGGGACTAGCGGCACAGATACGCAGTATTTT
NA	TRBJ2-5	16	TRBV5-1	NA	CASSSMEVAARETQYF	TGCGCCAGCAGCTCGATGGAGGTGGCAGCTCGAGAGACCCAGTACTTC
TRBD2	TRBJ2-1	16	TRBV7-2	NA	CASSLTAGGSYNEQFF	TGTGCCAGCAGCTTAACAGCGGGAGGGTCCTACAATGAGCAGTTCTTC
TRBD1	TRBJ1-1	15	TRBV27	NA	CASSNRQGMNTEAFF	TGTGCCAGCAGCAACCGACAGGGGATGAACACTGAAGCTTTCTTT
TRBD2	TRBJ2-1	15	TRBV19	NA	CASSLLAGSYNEQFF	TGTGCCAGTAGTCTCTTAGCGGGTAGCTACAATGAGCAGTTCTTC
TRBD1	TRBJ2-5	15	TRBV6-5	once	CASSTGTGVQETQYF	TGTGCCAGCAGCACCGGGACAGGGGTGCAAGAGACCCAGTACTTC